Below, one T cell receptor (beta chain) is given with its context. Starting 14 to 28 days after autologous transplant, ipilimumab 1 mg/kg was given. Data came from immunoSEQ multiplex PCR; TCRdb stores just in-frame clones and leaves some out. The sample shows over 15,000 clones, around 82% of them seen only once. This entry belongs to a study of ipilimumab plus nivolumab after autologous stem cell transplantation. The CDR3 totals 14 residues. Germline CDR1 and CDR2: MNHNS and SASEGT. V gave up 5 bases and J gave up 6 bases; unmatched junction bases: 6. This sequence was found in a male donor with diffuse large B-cell lymphoma. This rearrangement joins TRBV6-1 to TRBJ1-4, with TRBD1 identical over 7 bases. Sequenced material: PBMCs, taken in a trial of ipilimumab plus nivolumab as post-transplant consolidation. The CDR3 here is CASSIAGTDEKLFF. CDR3 sequence (DNA): TGTGCCAGCAGTATAGCCGGGACAGATGAAAAACTGTTTTTT.